This T cell receptor (beta chain) stems from a study of blood T cell repertoires in COVID-19. In the study overall: Sample material is recorded as cDNA or gDNA derived from T cells, B-cell-depleted T cells, or PBMCs.

Assay: immunoSEQ multiplex PCR; the TCRdb copy retains only in-frame clones and omits some. The sample holds about 300,000 clones, 83% seen once. This CDR3 is built from 15 residues. Per germline, CDR1 SQVTM and CDR2 ANQGSEA. Trimming cost V 4 bases and J 3 bases, with 18 bases left between them. The specimen was peripheral blood. The receptor was isolated from a woman in her forties or fifties with acute or convalescent COVID-19. The chain employs TRBV29-1 and TRBJ1-1; unclear D gene. Here the CDR3 reads CSVGFRVARDTEAFF. CDR3 in DNA: TGCAGCGTTGGTTTTCGGGTGGCCCGGGACACTGAAGCTTTCTTT.